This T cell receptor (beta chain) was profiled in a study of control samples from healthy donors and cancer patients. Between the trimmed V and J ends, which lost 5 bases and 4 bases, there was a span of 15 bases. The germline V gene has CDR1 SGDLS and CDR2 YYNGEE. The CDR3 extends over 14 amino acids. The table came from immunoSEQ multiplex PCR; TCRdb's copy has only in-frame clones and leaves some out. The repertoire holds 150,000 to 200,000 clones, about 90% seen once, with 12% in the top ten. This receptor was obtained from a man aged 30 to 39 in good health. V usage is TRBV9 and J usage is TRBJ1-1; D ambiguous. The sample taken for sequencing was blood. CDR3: CASSSGRAGTEAFF. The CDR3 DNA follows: TGTGCCAGCAGTTCCGGACGGGCGGGCACTGAAGCTTTCTTT.